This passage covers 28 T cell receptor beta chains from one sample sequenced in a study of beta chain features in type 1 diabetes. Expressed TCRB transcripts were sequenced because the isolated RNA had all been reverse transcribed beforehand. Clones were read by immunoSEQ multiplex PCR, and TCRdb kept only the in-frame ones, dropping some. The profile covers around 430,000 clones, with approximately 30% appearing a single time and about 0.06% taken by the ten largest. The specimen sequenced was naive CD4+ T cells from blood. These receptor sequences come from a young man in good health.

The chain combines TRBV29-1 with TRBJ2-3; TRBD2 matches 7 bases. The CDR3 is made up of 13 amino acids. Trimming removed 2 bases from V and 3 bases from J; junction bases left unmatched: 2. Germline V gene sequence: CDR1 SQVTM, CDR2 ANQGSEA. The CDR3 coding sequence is TGCAGCGTTGAAAGGGAGGGGACAGATACGCAGTATTTT. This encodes CSVEREGTDTQYF.

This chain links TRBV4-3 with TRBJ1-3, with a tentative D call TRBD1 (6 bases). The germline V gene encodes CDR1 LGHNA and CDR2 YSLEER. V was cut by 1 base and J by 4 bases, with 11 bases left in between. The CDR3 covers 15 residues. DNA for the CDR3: TGCGCCAGCAGCCAAGGTCCGGGGGCGGGAAACACCATATATTTT. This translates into CASSQGPGAGNTIYF.

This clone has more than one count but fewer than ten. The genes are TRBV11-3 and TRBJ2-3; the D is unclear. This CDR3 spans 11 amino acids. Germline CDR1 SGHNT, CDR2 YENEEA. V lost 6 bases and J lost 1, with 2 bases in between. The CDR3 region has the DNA TGTGCCAGCAGGGGCACAGATACGCAGTATTTT. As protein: CASRGTDTQYF. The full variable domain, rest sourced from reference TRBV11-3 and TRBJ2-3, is EAGVVQSPRYKIIEKKQPVAFWCNPISGHNTLYWYLQNLGQGPELLIRYENEEAVDDSQLPKDRFSAERLKGVDSTLKIQPAELGDSAVYLCASRGTDTQYFGPGTRLTVL.

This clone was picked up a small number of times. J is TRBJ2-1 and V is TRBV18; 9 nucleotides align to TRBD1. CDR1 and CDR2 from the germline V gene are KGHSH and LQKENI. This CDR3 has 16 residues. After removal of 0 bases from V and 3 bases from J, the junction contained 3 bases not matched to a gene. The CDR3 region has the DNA TGTGCCAGCTCACCACCGGGACAGGGCCTCTACAATGAGCAGTTCTTC. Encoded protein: CASSPPGQGLYNEQFF.

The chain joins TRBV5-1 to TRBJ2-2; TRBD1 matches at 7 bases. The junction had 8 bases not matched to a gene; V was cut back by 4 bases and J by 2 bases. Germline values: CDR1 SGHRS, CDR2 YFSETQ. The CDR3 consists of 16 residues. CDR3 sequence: CASSVDRRANTGELFF. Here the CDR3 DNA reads TGCGCCAGCAGCGTGGACAGGCGGGCAAACACCGGGGAGCTGTTTTTT.

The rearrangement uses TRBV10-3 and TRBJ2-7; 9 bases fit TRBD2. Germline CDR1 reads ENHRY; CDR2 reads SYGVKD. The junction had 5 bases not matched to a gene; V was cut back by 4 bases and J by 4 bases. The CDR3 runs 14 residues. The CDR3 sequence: CAISVDSGSYEQYF. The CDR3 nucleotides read TGTGCCATCAGTGTGGATAGCGGGAGTTACGAGCAGTACTTC.

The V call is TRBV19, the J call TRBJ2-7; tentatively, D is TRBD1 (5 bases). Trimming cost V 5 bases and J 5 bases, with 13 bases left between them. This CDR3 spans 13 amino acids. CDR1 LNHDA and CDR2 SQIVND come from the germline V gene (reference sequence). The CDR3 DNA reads TGTGCCAGTAGTGCTGCCATGGGGCACGAGCAGTACTTC. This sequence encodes CASSAAMGHEQYF.

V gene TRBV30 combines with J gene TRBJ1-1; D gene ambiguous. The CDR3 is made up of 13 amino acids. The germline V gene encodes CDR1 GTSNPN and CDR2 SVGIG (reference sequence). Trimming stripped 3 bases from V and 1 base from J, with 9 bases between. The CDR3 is CAWSRRTNTEAFF. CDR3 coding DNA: TGTGCCTGGAGCCGTAGGACGAACACTGAAGCTTTCTTT. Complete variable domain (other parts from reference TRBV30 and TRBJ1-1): SQTIHQWPATLVQPVGSPLSLECTVEGTSNPNLYWYRQAAGRGLQLLFYSVGIGQISSEVPQNLSASRPQDRQFILSSKKLLLSDSGFYLCAWSRRTNTEAFFGQGTRLTVV.

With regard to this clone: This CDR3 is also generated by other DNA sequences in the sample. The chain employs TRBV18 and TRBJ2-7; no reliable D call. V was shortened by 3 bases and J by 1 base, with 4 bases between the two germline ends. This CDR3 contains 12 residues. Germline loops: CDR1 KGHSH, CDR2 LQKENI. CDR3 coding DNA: TGTGCCAGCTCACCCTCTTCCTACGAGCAGTACTTC. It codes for CASSPSSYEQYF.

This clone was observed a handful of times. CDR3 in DNA: TGTGCCAGCAGCTGGGACAGTACAGATACGCAGTATTTT. Its protein is CASSWDSTDTQYF. The chain carries TRBV5-6 and TRBJ2-3, with 7 bases identical to TRBD1. CDR1 and CDR2 (germline): SGHDT, YYEEEE. The CDR3 covers 13 residues. V lost 3 bases, J lost 3 bases, and 1 base stayed unmatched.

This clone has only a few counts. The chain's CDR3 is CASQGQTNNEQFF. CDR3 nucleotides: TGTGCCAGCCAGGGACAGACCAACAATGAGCAGTTCTTC. The chain employs TRBV7-9 and TRBJ2-1, with TRBD1 matching over 7 bases. There are 13 residues in the CDR3. V gave up 8 bases and J gave up 5 bases; unmatched junction bases: 6. Germline V gene data show CDR1 as SEHNR and CDR2 as FQNEAQ (reference sequence).

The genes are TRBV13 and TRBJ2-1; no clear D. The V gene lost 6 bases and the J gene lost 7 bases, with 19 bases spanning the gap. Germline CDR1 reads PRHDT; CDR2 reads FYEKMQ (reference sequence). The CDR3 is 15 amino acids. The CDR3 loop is CASSREPGSRNEQFF. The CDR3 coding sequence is TGTGCCAGCAGTCGAGAGCCGGGCTCGAGGAATGAGCAGTTCTTC.

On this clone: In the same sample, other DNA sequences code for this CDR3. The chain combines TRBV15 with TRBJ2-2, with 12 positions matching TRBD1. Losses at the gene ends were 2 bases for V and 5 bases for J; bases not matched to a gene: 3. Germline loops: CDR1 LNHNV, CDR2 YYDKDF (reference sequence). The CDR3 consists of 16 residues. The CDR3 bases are TGTGCCACCAGCAGACCGGGACAGGGGGCGACCGGGGAGCTGTTTTTT. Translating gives CATSRPGQGATGELFF.

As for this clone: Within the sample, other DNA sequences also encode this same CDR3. CDR3 amino acids: CASSFEGLVTDTQYF. The CDR3 bases are TGTGCCAGCAGTTTCGAGGGACTGGTAACAGATACGCAGTATTTT. This sequence joins TRBV28 and TRBJ2-3, with D possibly TRBD2 on 6 matching bases. This CDR3 comprises 15 residues. The germline gives CDR1 MDHEN, CDR2 SYDVKM. Trimming took off 3 bases at V and 3 bases at J, with 13 bases between the two ends.

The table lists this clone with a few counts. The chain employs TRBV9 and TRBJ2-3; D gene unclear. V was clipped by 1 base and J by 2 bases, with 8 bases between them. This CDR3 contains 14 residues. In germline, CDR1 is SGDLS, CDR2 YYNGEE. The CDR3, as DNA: TGTGCCAGCAGCGTAAGGCACTACACAGATACGCAGTATTTT. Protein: CASSVRHYTDTQYF.

The CDR3 sequence: CASRATTYNEQFF. CDR3 nucleotides: TGTGCCTCCAGAGCTACAACCTACAATGAGCAGTTCTTC. This rearrangement joins TRBV19 to TRBJ2-1, with D unclear. The CDR3 runs to 13 residues. The germline V gene has CDR1 LNHDA and CDR2 SQIVND (reference sequence). Trimming pared 11 bases from V and 2 bases from J, leaving 13 bases between.

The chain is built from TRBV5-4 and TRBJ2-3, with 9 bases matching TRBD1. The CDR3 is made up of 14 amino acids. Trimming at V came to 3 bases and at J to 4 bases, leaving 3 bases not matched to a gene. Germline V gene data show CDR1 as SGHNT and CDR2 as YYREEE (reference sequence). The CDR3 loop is CASSSGTGSDTQYF. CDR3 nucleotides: TGTGCCAGCAGCTCTGGGACAGGGTCAGATACGCAGTATTTT.

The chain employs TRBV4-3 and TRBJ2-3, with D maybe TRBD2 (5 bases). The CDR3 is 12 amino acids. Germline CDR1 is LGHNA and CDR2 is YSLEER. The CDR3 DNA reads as TGCGCTAGCTCTCCGCCGGCGGGTACGCAGTATTTT. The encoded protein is CASSPPAGTQYF.

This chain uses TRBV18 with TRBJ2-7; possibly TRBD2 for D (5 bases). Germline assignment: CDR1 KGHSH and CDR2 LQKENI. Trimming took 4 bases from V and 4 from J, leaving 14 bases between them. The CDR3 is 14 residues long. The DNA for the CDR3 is TGTGCCAGCTCACAACGGTCGACGGGATACGAGCAGTACTTC. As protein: CASSQRSTGYEQYF. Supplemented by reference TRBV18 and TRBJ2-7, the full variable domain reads NAGVMQNPRHLVRRRGQEARLRCSPMKGHSHVYWYRQLPEEGLKFMVYLQKENIIDESGMPKERFSAEFPKEGPSILRIQQVVRGDSAAYFCASSQRSTGYEQYFGPGTRLTVT.

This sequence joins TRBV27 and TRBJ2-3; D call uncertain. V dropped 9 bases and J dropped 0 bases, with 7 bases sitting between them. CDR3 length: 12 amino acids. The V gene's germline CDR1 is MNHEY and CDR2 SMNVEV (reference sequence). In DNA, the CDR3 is TGTGCCAGAACCTCGAGCACAGATACGCAGTATTTT. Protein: CARTSSTDTQYF.

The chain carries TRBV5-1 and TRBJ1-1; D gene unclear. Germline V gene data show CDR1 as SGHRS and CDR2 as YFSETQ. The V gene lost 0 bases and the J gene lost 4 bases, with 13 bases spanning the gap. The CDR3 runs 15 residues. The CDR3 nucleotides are TGCGCCAGCAGCTTGGATACCCGCACCACCACTGAAGCTTTCTTT. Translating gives CASSLDTRTTTEAFF.

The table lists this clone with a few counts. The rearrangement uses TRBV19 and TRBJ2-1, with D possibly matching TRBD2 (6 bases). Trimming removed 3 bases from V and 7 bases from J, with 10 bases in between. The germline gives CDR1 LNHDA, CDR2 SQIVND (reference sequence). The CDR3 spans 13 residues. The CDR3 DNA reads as TGTGCCAGTAGTATTAATAGCGGTAATGAGCAGTTCTTC. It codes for CASSINSGNEQFF.

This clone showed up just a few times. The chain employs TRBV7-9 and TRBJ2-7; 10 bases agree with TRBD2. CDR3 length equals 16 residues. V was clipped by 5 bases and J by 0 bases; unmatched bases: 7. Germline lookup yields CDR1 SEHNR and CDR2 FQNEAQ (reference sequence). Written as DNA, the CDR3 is TGTGCCAGCAGCCCAGTAGCGGGAGGCCTCTCCTACGAGCAGTACTTC. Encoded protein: CASSPVAGGLSYEQYF. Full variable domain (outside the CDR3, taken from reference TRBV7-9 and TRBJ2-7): DTGVSQNPRHKITKRGQNVTFRCDPISEHNRLYWYRQTLGQGPEFLTYFQNEAQLEKSRLLSDRFSAERPKGSFSTLEIQRTEQGDSAMYLCASSPVAGGLSYEQYFGPGTRLTVT.

The CDR3 DNA is TGTGCCAGCAGCTCTAGCGGGAAGGTCTACGAGCAGTACTTC. This sequence encodes CASSSSGKVYEQYF. This chain links TRBV4-2 with TRBJ2-7; 9 nucleotides match TRBD2. V shed 5 bases and J 3 bases; nucleotides not matched to a gene: 5. The CDR3 length is 14 residues. Germline lookup yields CDR1 LGHNA and CDR2 YNFKEQ.

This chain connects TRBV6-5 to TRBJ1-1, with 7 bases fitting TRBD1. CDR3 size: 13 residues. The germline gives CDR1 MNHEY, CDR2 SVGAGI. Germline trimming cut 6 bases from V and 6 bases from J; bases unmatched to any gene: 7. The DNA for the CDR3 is TGTGCCAGCAGGCGACAGGGTGGGGCTGAAGCTTTCTTT. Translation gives CASRRQGGAEAFF.

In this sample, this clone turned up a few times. This CDR3 reads CAWSVSRSSNQPQHF. The CDR3 bases are TGTGCCTGGAGTGTATCGCGCTCCAGCAATCAGCCCCAGCATTTT. The chain employs TRBV30 and TRBJ1-5; no clear D gene. Germline-derived CDR1 and CDR2 are GTSNPN and SVGIG (reference sequence). The V gene lost 0 bases and the J gene lost 1 base, with 10 bases spanning the gap. This CDR3 has 15 residues.

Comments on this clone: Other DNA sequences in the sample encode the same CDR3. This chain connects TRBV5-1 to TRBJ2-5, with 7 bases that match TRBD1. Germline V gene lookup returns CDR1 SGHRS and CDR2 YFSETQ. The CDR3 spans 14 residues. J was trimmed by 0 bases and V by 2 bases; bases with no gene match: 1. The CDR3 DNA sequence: TGCGCCAGCAGCTTCGGGACAGACCAAGAGACCCAGTACTTC. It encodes CASSFGTDQETQYF.

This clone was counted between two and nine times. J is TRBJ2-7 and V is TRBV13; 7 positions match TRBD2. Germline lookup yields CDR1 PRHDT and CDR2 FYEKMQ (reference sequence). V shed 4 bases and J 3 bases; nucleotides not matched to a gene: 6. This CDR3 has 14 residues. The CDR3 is CASSYLAVDYEQYF. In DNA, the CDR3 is TGTGCCAGCAGCTATCTAGCGGTGGACTACGAGCAGTACTTC.